The entry below gives a single T cell receptor (beta chain) sequence along with its context. This sample stems from a study of blood T cell repertoires in COVID-19. TCRdb's copy holds only in-frame clones and misses some; the assay was immunoSEQ multiplex PCR. The sample records about 47,000 clones, roughly 87% being singletons. The germline V gene encodes CDR1 ENHRY and CDR2 SYGVKD. The germline V and J ends were trimmed by 1 base and 6 bases, with 21 bases remaining between them. The CDR3 length is 17 residues. The sequencing sample was made of peripheral blood. This TCR was sampled from a man in his fifties or sixties with active COVID-19. The chain employs TRBV10-3 and TRBJ1-2; possible D gene TRBD1, 6 bases. This chain's CDR3 is CAISELSFGQSIDGYTF. CDR3 coding DNA: TGTGCCATCAGTGAGTTGAGTTTCGGACAGTCGATCGATGGCTACACCTTC.